The 14 T cell receptor beta chains below come from one sample, sequenced in a study of blood T cell repertoires in COVID-19. Measured with immunoSEQ multiplex PCR; TCRdb has only the in-frame clones, and not every one. The data show about 170,000 clones, with about four fifths seen just once and roughly 2% held by the top ten. The sample consisted of peripheral blood. Receptors were obtained from a woman older than 75 with acute or convalescent COVID-19.

The V gene is TRBV21-1, the J gene TRBJ2-7; the D call of TRBD2 is as the table states it, not checked on the DNA. TRBV21-1 is a documented pseudogene. The CDR3 runs 14 residues. The CDR3 DNA follows: TGTGCCAGCATCCCGGGACTAGCCCTCTACGAGCAGTACTTC. It specifies CASIPGLALYEQYF.

The rearrangement joins TRBV5-4 to TRBJ2-5, with 8 bases lining up with TRBD2. CDR1 is SGHNT and CDR2 is YYREEE in the germline V gene (reference sequence). The trim removed 0 bases at V and 3 bases at J, leaving 7 bases unmatched. The length of the CDR3 is 16 residues. CDR3 amino acids: CASSLELAATKETQYF. The CDR3 nucleotides are TGTGCCAGCAGCTTGGAACTAGCGGCAACCAAAGAGACCCAGTACTTC.

CDR3 loop: CASSQGVVGNTIYF. CDR3 nucleotides: TGTGCCAGCAGCCAGGGGGTTGTTGGAAACACCATATATTTT. The V gene is TRBV6-5, the J gene TRBJ1-3; 7 bases agree with TRBD1. The CDR3 has 14 amino acids. V gave up 6 bases and J gave up 3 bases; unmatched junction bases: 5. Germline CDR1 MNHEY, CDR2 SVGAGI.

This clone appeared a single time. The gene calls are TRBV30 and TRBJ1-1, with a tentative D call TRBD1 (5 bases). V was shortened by 2 bases and J by 2 bases, with 15 bases between the two germline ends. The CDR3 totals 15 residues. Germline V CDR1 and CDR2: GTSNPN, SVGIG (reference sequence). The CDR3: CAWSPGHALNTEAFF. The CDR3 nucleotides read TGTGCCTGGAGTCCAGGACACGCGCTCAACACTGAAGCTTTCTTT. The full variable domain, in which reference TRBV30 and TRBJ1-1 provide the parts outside the CDR3, is SQTIHQWPATLVQPVGSPLSLECTVEGTSNPNLYWYRQAAGRGLQLLFYSVGIGQISSEVPQNLSASRPQDRQFILSSKKLLLSDSGFYLCAWSPGHALNTEAFFGQGTRLTVV.

The rearrangement uses TRBV5-6 and TRBJ1-1, with 11 bases lining up with TRBD1. Germline lookup yields CDR1 SGHDT and CDR2 YYEEEE. The CDR3 extends over 17 amino acids. V lost 1 base and J lost 1; bases outside the gene matches: 6. CDR3 sequence (DNA): TGTGCCAGCAGCTTGCTCCGGACAGGGGGCAGGAACACTGAAGCTTTCTTT. Translated: CASSLLRTGGRNTEAFF.

This chain connects TRBV3-1 (or the pseudogene TRBV3-2) to TRBJ2-1; D is ambiguous. CDR1 LGHDT and CDR2 YNNKEL come from the germline V gene (reference sequence). This CDR3 contains 13 residues. Trimming took 4 bases from V and 0 from J, leaving 4 bases between them. The CDR3 loop reads CASSPFSYNEQFF. DNA for the CDR3: TGTGCCAGCAGCCCTTTCTCCTACAATGAGCAGTTCTTC.

The CDR3 loop is CASWLGRVGNQPQHF. For the CDR3, the DNA is TGTGCCAGCTGGCTTGGCAGGGTGGGCAATCAGCCCCAGCATTTT. The gene calls are TRBV6-6 and TRBJ1-5; D perhaps matches TRBD1 (5 bases). Trimming pared 8 bases from V and 2 bases from J, leaving 16 bases between. The CDR3 extends over 15 amino acids. CDR1 and CDR2 from the germline V gene are MNHNY and SVGAGI (reference sequence).

This chain links TRBV2 with TRBJ2-7; 9 nucleotides align to TRBD2. Unmatched junction bases numbered 10, after V lost 7 bases and J lost 3 bases. The germline V gene has CDR1 SNHLY and CDR2 FYNNEI. The CDR3 is made up of 15 amino acids. The DNA of the CDR3 is TGTGCCAGCATCTCGCGGGGGGGCGCATTCTACGAGCAGTACTTC. It translates to CASISRGGAFYEQYF.

The genes are TRBV7-2 and TRBJ2-1, with 11 bases aligning to TRBD2. V shed 6 bases and J 8 bases; nucleotides not matched to a gene: 9. CDR3 size: 15 residues. From germline, CDR1 is SGHTA and CDR2 FQGNSA. DNA of the CDR3: TGTGCCAGCAGACCCACTAGCGGGAGATCGGATGAGCAGTTCTTC. It translates to CASRPTSGRSDEQFF.

About this clone: The sample carries other DNA sequences with the same CDR3. The V call is TRBV6-2 or TRBV6-3, the J call TRBJ2-7, with D tentatively TRBD2 (5 bases). Trimming took off 5 bases at V and 4 bases at J, with 9 bases between the two ends. The CDR3 loop spans 12 amino acids. The germline CDR1 and CDR2 sequences are MNHEY and SVGEGT. The CDR3 DNA sequence: TGTGCCAGCAGTGACCGGGGATACGAGCAGTACTTC. This gives the protein CASSDRGYEQYF.

J is TRBJ2-5 and V is TRBV21-1; TRBD2 reflects the table's D call only, with no check against the DNA. TRBV21-1 is assigned pseudogene status. The CDR3 sequence is 16 residues long. Written as DNA, the CDR3 is TGTGCCAGCAGCAAAGCGTGGAGGCACGCTCAAGAGACCCAGTACTTC. It specifies CASSKAWRHAQETQYF.

V gene TRBV19 combines with J gene TRBJ1-2; D is possibly TRBD1 (6 bases). This CDR3 is 16 amino acids long. Germline loops: CDR1 LNHDA, CDR2 SQIVND (reference sequence). Trimming pared 4 bases from V and 8 bases from J, leaving 23 bases between. CDR3 nucleotides: TGTGCCAGTAGTACGACTTCCCAGGGGCGCTACTCCGGCTACACCTTC. This translates into CASSTTSQGRYSGYTF.

Written as DNA, the CDR3 is TGTGCCAGCAGCTCAACAAGCTATGGCTACACCTTC. Protein: CASSSTSYGYTF. V usage is TRBV11-2 and J usage is TRBJ1-2; D not certain. Trimming removed 4 bases from V and 4 bases from J, with 7 bases in between. The germline gives CDR1 SGHAT, CDR2 FQNNGV. The CDR3 loop spans 12 amino acids. The whole variable domain, filled in from reference TRBV11-2 and TRBJ1-2, reads EAGVAQSPRYKIIEKRQSVAFWCNPISGHATLYWYQQILGQGPKLLIQFQNNGVVDDSQLPKDRFSAERLKGVDSTLKIQPAKLEDSAVYLCASSSTSYGYTFGSGTRLTVV.

The chain carries TRBV7-9 and TRBJ2-5; 11 positions agree with TRBD1. The CDR3 loop spans 15 amino acids. Losses at the gene ends were 5 bases for V and 4 bases for J; bases not matched to a gene: 6. The germline V gene encodes CDR1 SEHNR and CDR2 FQNEAQ (reference sequence). The CDR3 reads CASSADRGQAETQYF. The CDR3 DNA reads TGTGCCAGCAGCGCGGACAGGGGGCAAGCAGAGACCCAGTACTTC.